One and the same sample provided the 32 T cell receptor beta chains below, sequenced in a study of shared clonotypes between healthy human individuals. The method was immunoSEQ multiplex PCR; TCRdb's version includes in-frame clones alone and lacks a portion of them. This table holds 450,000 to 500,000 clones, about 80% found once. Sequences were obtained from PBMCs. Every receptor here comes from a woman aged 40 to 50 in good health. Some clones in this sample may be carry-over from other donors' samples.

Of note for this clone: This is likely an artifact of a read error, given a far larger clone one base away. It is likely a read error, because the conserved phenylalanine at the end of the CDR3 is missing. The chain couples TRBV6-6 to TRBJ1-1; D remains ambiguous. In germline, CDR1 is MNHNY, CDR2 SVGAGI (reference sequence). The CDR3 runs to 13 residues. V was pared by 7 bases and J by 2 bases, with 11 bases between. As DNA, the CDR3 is TGTGCCAGCAACCCTGCAGGAAACACTGAAGCTTTCCTT. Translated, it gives CASNPAGNTEAFL.

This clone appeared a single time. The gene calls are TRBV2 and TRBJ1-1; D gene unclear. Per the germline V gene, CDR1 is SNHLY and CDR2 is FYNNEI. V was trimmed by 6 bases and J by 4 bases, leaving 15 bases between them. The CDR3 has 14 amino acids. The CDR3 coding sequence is TGTGCCAGCAGGGCAGTTTGGGGTTTCACTGAAGCTTTCTTT. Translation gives CASRAVWGFTEAFF.

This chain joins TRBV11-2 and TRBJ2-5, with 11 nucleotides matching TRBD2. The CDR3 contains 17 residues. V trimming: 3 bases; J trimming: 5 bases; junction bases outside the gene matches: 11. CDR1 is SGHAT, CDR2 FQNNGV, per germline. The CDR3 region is CASSFLGSGRVRETQYF. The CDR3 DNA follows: TGTGCCAGCAGCTTTTTGGGTAGCGGGAGGGTCCGTGAGACCCAGTACTTC.

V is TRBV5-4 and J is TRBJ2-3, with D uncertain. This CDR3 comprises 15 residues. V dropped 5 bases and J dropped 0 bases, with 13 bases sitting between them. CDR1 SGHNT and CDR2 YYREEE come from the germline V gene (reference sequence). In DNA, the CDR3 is TGTGCCAGCAGTAAACCCGGTTCAAGCACAGATACGCAGTATTTT. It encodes CASSKPGSSTDTQYF.

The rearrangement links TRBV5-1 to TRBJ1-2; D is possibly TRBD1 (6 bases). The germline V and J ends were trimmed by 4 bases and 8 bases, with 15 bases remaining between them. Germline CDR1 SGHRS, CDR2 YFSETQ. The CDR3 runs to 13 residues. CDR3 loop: CASSPGQGRGYTF. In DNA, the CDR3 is TGCGCCAGCAGCCCAGGGCAGGGGCGCGGCTACACCTTC.

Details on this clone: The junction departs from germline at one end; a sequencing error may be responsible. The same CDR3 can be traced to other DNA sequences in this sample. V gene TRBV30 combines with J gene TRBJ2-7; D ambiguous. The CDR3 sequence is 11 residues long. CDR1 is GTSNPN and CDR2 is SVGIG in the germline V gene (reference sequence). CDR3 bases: TGTGTCTGGAGCGCAGAGATGGAGCAGTACTTC. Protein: CVWSAEMEQYF.

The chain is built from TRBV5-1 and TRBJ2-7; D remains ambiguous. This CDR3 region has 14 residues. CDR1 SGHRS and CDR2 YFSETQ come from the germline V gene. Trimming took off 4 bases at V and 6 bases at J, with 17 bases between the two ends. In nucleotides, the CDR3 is TGCGCCAGCAGCATACAGAGTGGCTCTCTCGAGCAGTACTTC. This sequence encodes CASSIQSGSLEQYF.

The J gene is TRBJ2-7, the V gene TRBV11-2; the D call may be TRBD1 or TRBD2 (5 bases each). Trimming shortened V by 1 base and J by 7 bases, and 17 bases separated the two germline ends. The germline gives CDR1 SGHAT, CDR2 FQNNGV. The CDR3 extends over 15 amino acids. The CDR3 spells CASSLVSGGVSEQYF. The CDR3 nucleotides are TGTGCCAGCAGCTTAGTTAGTGGGGGTGTCTCTGAGCAGTACTTC.

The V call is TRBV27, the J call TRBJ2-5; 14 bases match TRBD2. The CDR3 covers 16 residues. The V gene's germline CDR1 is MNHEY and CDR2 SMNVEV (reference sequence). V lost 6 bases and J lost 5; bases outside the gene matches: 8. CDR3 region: CASRLGLAGDRETQYF. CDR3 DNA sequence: TGTGCCAGCAGACTGGGACTAGCGGGAGATCGGGAGACCCAGTACTTC.

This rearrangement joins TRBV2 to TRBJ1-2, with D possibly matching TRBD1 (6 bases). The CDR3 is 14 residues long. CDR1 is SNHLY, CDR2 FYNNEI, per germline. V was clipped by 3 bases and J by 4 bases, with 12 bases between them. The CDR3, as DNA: TGTGCCAGCAGTGAGCGGGGGCGAGTCTATGGCTACACCTTC. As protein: CASSERGRVYGYTF.

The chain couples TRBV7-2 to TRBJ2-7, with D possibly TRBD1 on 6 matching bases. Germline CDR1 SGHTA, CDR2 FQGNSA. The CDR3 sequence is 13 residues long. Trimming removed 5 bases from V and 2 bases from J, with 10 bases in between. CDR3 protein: CASSRQVTYEQYF. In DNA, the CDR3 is TGTGCCAGCAGCCGACAGGTAACCTACGAGCAGTACTTC.

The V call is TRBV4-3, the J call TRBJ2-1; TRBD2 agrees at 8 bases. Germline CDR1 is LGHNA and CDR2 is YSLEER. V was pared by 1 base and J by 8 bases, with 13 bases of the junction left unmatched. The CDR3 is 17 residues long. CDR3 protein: CASSQVGSGIIPHEQFF. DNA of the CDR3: TGCGCCAGCAGCCAAGTGGGTAGCGGGATAATTCCACATGAGCAGTTCTTC.

The CDR3 protein is CASSTSGSLSYEQYF. CDR3 sequence (DNA): TGTGCCAGCAGTACTAGCGGGAGCCTCTCCTACGAGCAGTACTTC. The V gene is TRBV28, the J gene TRBJ2-7, with 11 bases lining up with TRBD2. This CDR3 is built from 15 residues. V trimming: 5 bases; J trimming: 0 bases; junction bases outside the gene matches: 3. Germline loops: CDR1 MDHEN, CDR2 SYDVKM.

CDR3: CASSPNGNTIYF. CDR3 nucleotides: TGTGCCAGCAGTCCCAACGGAAACACCATATATTTT. J is TRBJ1-3 and V is TRBV7-9, with D unresolved. The CDR3 runs 12 residues. Trimming removed 6 bases at V and 4 bases at J, with 7 bases between. Germline CDR1 is SEHNR and CDR2 is FQNEAQ (reference sequence).

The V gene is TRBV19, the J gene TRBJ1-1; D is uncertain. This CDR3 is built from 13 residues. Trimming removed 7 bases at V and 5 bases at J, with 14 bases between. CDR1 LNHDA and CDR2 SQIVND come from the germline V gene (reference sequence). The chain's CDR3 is CASKGNRRTEAFF. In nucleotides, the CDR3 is TGTGCCAGTAAAGGTAACCGGAGAACTGAAGCTTTCTTT.

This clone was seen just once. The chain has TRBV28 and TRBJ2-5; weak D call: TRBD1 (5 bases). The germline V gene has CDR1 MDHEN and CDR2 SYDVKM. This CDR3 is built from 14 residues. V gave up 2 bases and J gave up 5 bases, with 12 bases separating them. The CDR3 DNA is TGTGCCAGCAGTTTACTTCAGGGTCTGGAGACCCAGTACTTC. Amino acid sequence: CASSLLQGLETQYF. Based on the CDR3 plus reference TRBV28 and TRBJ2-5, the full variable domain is DVKVTQSSRYLVKRTGEKVFLECVQDMDHENMFWYRQDPGLGLRLIYFSYDVKMKEKGDIPEGYSVSREKKERFSLILESASTNQTSMYLCASSLLQGLETQYFGPGTRLLVL.

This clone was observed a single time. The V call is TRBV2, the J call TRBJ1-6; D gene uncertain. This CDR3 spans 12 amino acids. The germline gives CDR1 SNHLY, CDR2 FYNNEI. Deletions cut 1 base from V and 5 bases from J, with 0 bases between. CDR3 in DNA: TGTGCCAGCAGTGAAGATAATTCACCCCTCCACTTT. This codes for CASSEDNSPLHF.

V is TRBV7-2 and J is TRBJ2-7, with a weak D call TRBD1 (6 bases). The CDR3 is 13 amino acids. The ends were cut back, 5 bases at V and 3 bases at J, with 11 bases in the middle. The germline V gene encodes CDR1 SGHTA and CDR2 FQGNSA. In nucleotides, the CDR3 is TGTGCCAGCAGCCACGGACAGAACTACGAGCAGTACTTC. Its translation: CASSHGQNYEQYF. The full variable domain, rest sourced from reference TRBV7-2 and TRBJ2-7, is GAGVSQSPSNKVTEKGKDVELRCDPISGHTALYWYRQSLGQGLEFLIYFQGNSAPDKSGLPSDRFSAERTGGSVSTLTIQRTQQEDSAVYLCASSHGQNYEQYFGPGTRLTVT.

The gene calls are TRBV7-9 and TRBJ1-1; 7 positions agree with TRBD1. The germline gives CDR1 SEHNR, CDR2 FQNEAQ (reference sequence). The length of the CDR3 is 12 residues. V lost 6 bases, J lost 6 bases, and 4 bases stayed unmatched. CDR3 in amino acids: CASREGAAEAFF. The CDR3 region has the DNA TGTGCCAGCAGGGAGGGGGCGGCTGAAGCTTTCTTT.

CDR3 DNA: TGTGCCAGCTCACCGACGGACAGGGTCTCGGGTGAAGCTTTCTTT. Amino acids: CASSPTDRVSGEAFF. The chain links TRBV18 to TRBJ1-1; 8 nucleotides agree with TRBD1. V was clipped by 3 bases and J by 7 bases; unmatched bases: 10. The CDR3 extends over 15 amino acids. Germline V gene data show CDR1 as KGHSH and CDR2 as LQKENI.

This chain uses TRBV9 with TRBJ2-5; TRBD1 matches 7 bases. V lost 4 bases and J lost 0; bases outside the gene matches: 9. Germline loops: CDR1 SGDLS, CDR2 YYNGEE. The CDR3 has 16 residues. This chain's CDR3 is CASSKGGGSYQETQYF. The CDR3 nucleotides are TGTGCCAGCAGCAAAGGGGGCGGATCGTACCAAGAGACCCAGTACTTC.

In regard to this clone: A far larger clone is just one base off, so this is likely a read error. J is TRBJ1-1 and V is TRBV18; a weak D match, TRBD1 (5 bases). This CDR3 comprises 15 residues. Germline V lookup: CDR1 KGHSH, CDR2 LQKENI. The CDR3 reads CASSPRGDGYTEALF. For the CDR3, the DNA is TGTGCCAGCTCACCACGCGGGGACGGCTACACTGAAGCTCTCTTT.

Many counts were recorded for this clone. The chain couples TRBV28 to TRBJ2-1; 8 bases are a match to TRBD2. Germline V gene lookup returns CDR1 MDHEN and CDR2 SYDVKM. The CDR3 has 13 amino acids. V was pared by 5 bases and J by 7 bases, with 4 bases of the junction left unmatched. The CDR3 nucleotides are TGTGCCAGCAGTAGCGGGAGTGAGAATGAGCAGTTCTTC. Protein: CASSSGSENEQFF. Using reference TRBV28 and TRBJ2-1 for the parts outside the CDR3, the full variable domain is DVKVTQSSRYLVKRTGEKVFLECVQDMDHENMFWYRQDPGLGLRLIYFSYDVKMKEKGDIPEGYSVSREKKERFSLILESASTNQTSMYLCASSSGSENEQFFGPGTRLTVL.

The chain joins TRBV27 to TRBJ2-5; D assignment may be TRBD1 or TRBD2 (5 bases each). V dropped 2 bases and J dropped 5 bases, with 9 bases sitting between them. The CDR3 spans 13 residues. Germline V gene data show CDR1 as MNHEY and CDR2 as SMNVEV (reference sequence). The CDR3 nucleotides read TGTGCCAGCAGTTTACGGGGCGCCGAGACCCAGTACTTC. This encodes CASSLRGAETQYF.

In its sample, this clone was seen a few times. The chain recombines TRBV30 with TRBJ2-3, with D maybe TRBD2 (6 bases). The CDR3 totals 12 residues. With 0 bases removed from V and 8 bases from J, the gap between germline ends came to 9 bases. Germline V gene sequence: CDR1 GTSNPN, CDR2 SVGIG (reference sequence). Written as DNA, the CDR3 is TGTGCCTGGAGTGTATGGCGGGGTACGCAGTATTTT. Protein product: CAWSVWRGTQYF. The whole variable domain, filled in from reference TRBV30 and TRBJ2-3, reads SQTIHQWPATLVQPVGSPLSLECTVEGTSNPNLYWYRQAAGRGLQLLFYSVGIGQISSEVPQNLSASRPQDRQFILSSKKLLLSDSGFYLCAWSVWRGTQYFGPGTRLTVL.

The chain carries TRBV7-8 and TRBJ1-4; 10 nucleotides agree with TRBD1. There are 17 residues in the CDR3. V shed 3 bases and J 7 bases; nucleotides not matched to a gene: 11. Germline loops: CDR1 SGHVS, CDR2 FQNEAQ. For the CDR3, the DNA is TGTGCCAGCAGCTTCAACACCGGACAGGGGGAGGGTGAAAAACTGTTTTTT. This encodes CASSFNTGQGEGEKLFF.

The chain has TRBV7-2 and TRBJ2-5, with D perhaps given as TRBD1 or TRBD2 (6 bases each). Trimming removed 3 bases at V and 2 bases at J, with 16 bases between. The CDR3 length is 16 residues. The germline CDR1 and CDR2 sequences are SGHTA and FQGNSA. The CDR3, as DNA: TGTGCCAGCAGCTTCCGCGGGGCAGGGACACAAGAGACCCAGTACTTC. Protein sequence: CASSFRGAGTQETQYF.

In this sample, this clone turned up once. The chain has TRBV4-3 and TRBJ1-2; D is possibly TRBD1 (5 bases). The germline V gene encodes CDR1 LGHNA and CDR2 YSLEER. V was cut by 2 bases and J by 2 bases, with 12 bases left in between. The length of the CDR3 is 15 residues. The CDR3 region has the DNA TGCGCCAGCAGCCAATCGACAGCCGGGAACTATGGCTACACCTTC. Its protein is CASSQSTAGNYGYTF.

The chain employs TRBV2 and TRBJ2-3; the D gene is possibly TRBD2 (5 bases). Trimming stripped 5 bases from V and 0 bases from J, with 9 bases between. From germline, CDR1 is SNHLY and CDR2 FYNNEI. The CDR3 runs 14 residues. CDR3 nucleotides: TGTGCCAGCAGTTTCGGCGGGAGCACAGATACGCAGTATTTT. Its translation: CASSFGGSTDTQYF. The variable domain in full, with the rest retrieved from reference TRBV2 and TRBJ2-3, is EPEVTQTPSHQVTQMGQEVILRCVPISNHLYFYWYRQILGQKVEFLVSFYNNEISEKSEIFDDQFSVERPDGSNFTLKIRSTKLEDSAMYFCASSFGGSTDTQYFGPGTRLTVL.

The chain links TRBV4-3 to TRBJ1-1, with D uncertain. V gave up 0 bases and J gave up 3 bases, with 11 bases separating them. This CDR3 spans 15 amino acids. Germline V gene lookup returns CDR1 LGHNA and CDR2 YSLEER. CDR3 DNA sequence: TGCGCCAGCAGCCAAGATTCGGACGGTGACACTGAAGCTTTCTTT. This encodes CASSQDSDGDTEAFF.

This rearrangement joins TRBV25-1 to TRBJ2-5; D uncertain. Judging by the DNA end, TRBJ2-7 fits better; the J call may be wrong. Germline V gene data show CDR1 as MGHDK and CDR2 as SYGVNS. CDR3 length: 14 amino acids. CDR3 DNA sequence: TGTGCCAGCAGAGACCCGACACCTATAAGCGAGCAGTACTTC. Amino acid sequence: CASRDPTPISEQYF.

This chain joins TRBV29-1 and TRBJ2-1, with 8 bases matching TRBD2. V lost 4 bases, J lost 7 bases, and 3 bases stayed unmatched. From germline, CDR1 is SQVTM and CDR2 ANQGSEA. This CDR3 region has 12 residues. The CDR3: CSVARGGNEQFF. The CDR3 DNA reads TGCAGCGTTGCCCGGGGGGGGAATGAGCAGTTCTTC.